The clone carrying this TCR beta chain has a count of ten or more. Its antigen is unknown. A single record per CDR3 protein comes from TCRdb applying MiXCR to the 5' RACE reads. The sample contains several thousand distinct CDR3 sequences, 14% to 15% of which appear only once. This specimen comes from a study of spatial heterogeneity in lung cancer. Study at large: Alpha-chain sequences were detected in numbers that were consistently lower than beta-chain sequences. Matched bulk RNA-seq provided a T cell module score, and TCR transcript counts in tumor regions correlated strongly with it. Study-level results: Mutation counts in tumors were tracked by counts of expanded intratumoral alpha and beta TCRs.

The CDR3 contains 14 residues. Germline CDR1 reads SEHNR; CDR2 reads FQNEAQ (reference sequence). V was cut by 1 base and J by 5 bases, with 12 bases left in between. Time point meaning: sample taken at primary tumor resection. Unsorted tumor, nontumor lung tissue or cryopreserved PBMC supplied the whole RNA. The source of this sequence is a female donor with early-stage non-small cell lung cancer. The source was lung tumor tissue, collected at surgery. V gene TRBV7-9 combines with J gene TRBJ2-7; weak D call: TRBD1 (5 bases). The CDR3 bases are TGTGCCAGCAGCTTAGTAGGGGCGCAGGACGAGCAGTACTTC. It specifies CASSLVGAQDEQYF.